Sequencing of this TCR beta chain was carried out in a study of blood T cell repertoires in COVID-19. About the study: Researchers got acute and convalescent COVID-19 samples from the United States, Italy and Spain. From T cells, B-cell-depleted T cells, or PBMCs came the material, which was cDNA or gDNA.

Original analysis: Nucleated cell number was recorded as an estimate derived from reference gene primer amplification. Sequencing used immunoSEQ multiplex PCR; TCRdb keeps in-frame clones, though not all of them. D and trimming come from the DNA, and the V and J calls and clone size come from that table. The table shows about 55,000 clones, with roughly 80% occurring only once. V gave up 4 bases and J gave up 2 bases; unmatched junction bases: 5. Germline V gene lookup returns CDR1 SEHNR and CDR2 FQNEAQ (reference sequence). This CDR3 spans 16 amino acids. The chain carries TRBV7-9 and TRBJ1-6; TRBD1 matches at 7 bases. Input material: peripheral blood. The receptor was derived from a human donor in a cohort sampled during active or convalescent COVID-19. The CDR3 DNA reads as TGTGCCAGCAGCTCTATGGGACAGACCTATAATTCACCCCTCCACTTT. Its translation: CASSSMGQTYNSPLHF.